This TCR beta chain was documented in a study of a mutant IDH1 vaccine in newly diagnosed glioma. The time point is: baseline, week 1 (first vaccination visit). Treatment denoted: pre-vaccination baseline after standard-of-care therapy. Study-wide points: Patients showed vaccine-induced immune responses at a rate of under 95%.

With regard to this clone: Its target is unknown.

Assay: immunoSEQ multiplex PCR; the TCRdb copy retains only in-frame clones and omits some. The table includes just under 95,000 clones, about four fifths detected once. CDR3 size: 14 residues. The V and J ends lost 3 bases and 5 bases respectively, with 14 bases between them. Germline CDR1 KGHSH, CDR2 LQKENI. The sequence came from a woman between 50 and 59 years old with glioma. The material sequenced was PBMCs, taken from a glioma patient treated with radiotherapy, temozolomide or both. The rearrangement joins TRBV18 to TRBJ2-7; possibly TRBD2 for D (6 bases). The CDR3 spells CASSPAGLFDEQYF. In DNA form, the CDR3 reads TGTGCCAGCTCACCCGCCGGACTATTCGACGAGCAGTACTTC.